Shown below are 14 T cell receptor beta chains from a single sample sequenced in a study of PD-1 blockade in classical Hodgkin lymphoma. Clones were sequenced by immunoSEQ multiplex PCR, and TCRdb holds only the in-frame ones, with some missing. The data hold around 19,000 clones, with 86% observed a single time. Each patient's relapse followed autologous stem cell transplantation, and brentuximab vedotin exposure varied. This specimen consisted of peripheral blood mononuclear cells (PBMCs), obtained before the second cycle of nivolumab. All receptors derive from a human donor with classical Hodgkin lymphoma.

The chain combines TRBV5-1 with TRBJ2-3, with D maybe TRBD2 (6 bases). The CDR3 sequence is 14 residues long. Germline CDR1 is SGHRS and CDR2 is YFSETQ. Trimming removed 1 base from V and 4 bases from J, with 10 bases in between. This chain's CDR3 is CASSLYGEADTQYF. CDR3 coding DNA: TGCGCCAGCAGCTTGTACGGGGAGGCAGATACGCAGTATTTT.

The chain carries TRBV29-1 and TRBJ2-3, with 8 bases fitting TRBD1. Looked up from germline, CDR1 is SQVTM and CDR2 is ANQGSEA. This CDR3 is built from 16 residues. V was clipped by 0 bases and J by 4 bases; unmatched bases: 9. This CDR3 is CSVEDRDRGGADTQYF. CDR3 DNA: TGCAGCGTTGAAGATCGAGACAGGGGAGGAGCAGATACGCAGTATTTT.

The genes are TRBV7-9 and TRBJ1-3, with 9 bases that match TRBD1. CDR1 and CDR2 from the germline V gene are SEHNR and FQNEAQ (reference sequence). The V and J ends lost 4 bases and 0 bases, in that order; junction bases with no gene match: 10. The CDR3 sequence is 18 residues long. The CDR3 region is CASSYARDRANSGNTIYF. CDR3 bases: TGTGCCAGCAGCTATGCCCGGGACAGGGCCAACTCTGGAAACACCATATATTTT.

The CDR3 nucleotides read TGTGCCAGCAGTCGACAGGGGGCAGCTGGAAACACCATATATTTT. Encoded protein: CASSRQGAAGNTIYF. The V call is TRBV6-5, the J call TRBJ1-3; 10 bases agree with TRBD1. Looked up from germline, CDR1 is MNHEY and CDR2 is SVGAGI. This CDR3 is 15 amino acids long. V lost 5 bases to trimming and J lost 2 bases; unmatched junction nucleotides: 3.

The chain employs TRBV6-6 and TRBJ1-5; TRBD1 agrees at 8 bases. CDR1 MNHNY and CDR2 SVGAGI come from the germline V gene (reference sequence). V lost 5 bases and J lost 5; bases outside the gene matches: 8. The CDR3 loop spans 15 amino acids. Here the CDR3 reads CASSAGQGGDQPQHF. The CDR3 nucleotides read TGTGCCAGCAGTGCTGGACAGGGAGGGGATCAGCCCCAGCATTTT.

The chain has TRBV6-6 and TRBJ2-1; D ambiguous. Germline values: CDR1 MNHNY, CDR2 SVGAGI (reference sequence). The CDR3 covers 12 residues. The V and J ends lost 0 bases and 9 bases respectively, with 6 bases between them. CDR3 protein: CASSYSHGEQFF. The CDR3 nucleotides read TGTGCCAGCAGTTACTCCCACGGTGAGCAGTTCTTC.

V is TRBV7-9 and J is TRBJ1-1, with a possible D match to TRBD1 (5 bases). CDR1 and CDR2 (germline): SEHNR, FQNEAQ (reference sequence). V lost 5 bases and J 0 bases, leaving 13 bases between the germline ends. The CDR3 has 15 residues. In nucleotides, the CDR3 is TGTGCCAGCAGCGAGGGGACGGGGCTGAACACTGAAGCTTTCTTT. This codes for CASSEGTGLNTEAFF.

The chain is built from TRBV5-1 and TRBJ2-5; 14 bases agree with TRBD2. Germline CDR1 is SGHRS and CDR2 is YFSETQ. This CDR3 spans 16 amino acids. V shed 4 bases, J shed 1 base, and the junction held 3 bases outside the gene matches. This CDR3 reads CASSPGLAGGQETQYF. DNA of the CDR3: TGCGCCAGCAGCCCTGGACTAGCGGGGGGCCAAGAGACCCAGTACTTC.

The chain couples TRBV6-1 to TRBJ1-2, with TRBD1 matching 8 bases. Trimming at V came to 0 bases and at J to 6 bases, leaving 9 bases not matched to a gene. The CDR3 consists of 16 residues. Germline CDR1 MNHNS, CDR2 SASEGT. CDR3 in DNA: TGTGCCAGCAGTGAAGCTGACAGGGGCTACCCTAATGGCTACACCTTC. Amino acid sequence: CASSEADRGYPNGYTF.

This chain joins TRBV5-4 and TRBJ1-2; a possible D gene is TRBD1 (6 bases). V was clipped by 0 bases and J by 0 bases, with 15 bases between them. Germline CDR1 reads SGHNT; CDR2 reads YYREEE (reference sequence). The CDR3 length is 17 residues. The chain's CDR3 is CASSLVGAMAANYGYTF. The CDR3 nucleotides are TGTGCCAGCAGCTTGGTGGGGGCGATGGCTGCTAACTATGGCTACACCTTC.

The sample holds a few counts of this clone. The rearrangement uses TRBV10-3 and TRBJ2-3; 11 bases line up with TRBD2. Germline V gene data show CDR1 as ENHRY and CDR2 as SYGVKD. Trimming at V came to 1 base and at J to 7 bases, leaving 4 bases not matched to a gene. This CDR3 is built from 15 residues. The CDR3 sequence: CAISELTSGGYTQYF. The CDR3 nucleotides are TGTGCCATCAGTGAGTTAACTAGCGGGGGTTATACGCAGTATTTT.

The CDR3 reads CASSLALTGTDTQYF. The CDR3 coding sequence is TGCGCCAGCAGCTTGGCCCTGACAGGCACAGATACGCAGTATTTT. The chain combines TRBV5-1 with TRBJ2-3, with a possible D match to TRBD1 (5 bases). The germline gives CDR1 SGHRS, CDR2 YFSETQ. The V gene lost 0 bases and the J gene lost 1 base, with 9 bases spanning the gap. The CDR3 spans 15 residues.

The V call is TRBV5-1, the J call TRBJ1-1; 11 bases align to TRBD1. The trim removed 3 bases at V and 7 bases at J, leaving 5 bases unmatched. This CDR3 comprises 14 residues. Germline loops: CDR1 SGHRS, CDR2 YFSETQ. Here the CDR3 reads CASSSGQGAVEAFF. CDR3 nucleotides: TGCGCCAGCAGCTCCGGACAGGGGGCGGTTGAAGCTTTCTTT.

The rearrangement links TRBV19 to TRBJ2-5; 11 bases are a match to TRBD2. Per germline, CDR1 LNHDA and CDR2 SQIVND (reference sequence). CDR3 length: 14 amino acids. Trimming took 4 bases from V and 7 from J; bases not matched to a gene: 5. CDR3 in DNA: TGTGCCAGTAGTACGGGACTAGCGGTTACGACCCAGTACTTC. It specifies CASSTGLAVTTQYF.